The rows below give T cell receptor beta chains drawn from one sample of a study of OX40 agonist ivuxolimab in advanced cancers. Libraries were prepared by immunoSEQ multiplex PCR; TCRdb keeps only in-frame clonotypes and omits some of them. The data contain around 34,000 clones, approximately 90% of them singletons. The material sequenced was CD4+ or CD8+ T cells sorted from blood, taken in a trial of the OX40 agonist ivuxolimab. Receptor source: an adult with an advanced solid tumor such as melanoma, head and neck, liver or kidney cancer. The CDR3 runs from the conserved cysteine through the conserved F or W. The D gene is left open where the match is weak. Size values are once, few and many counts, or a class for expanded clones, and some rows have none.

size	V	D	J	DNA	CDR3
NA	TRBV6-1	NA	TRBJ2-7	TGTGCCAGCAGTTGGAGGGGGCTCGACGAGCAGTACTTC	CASSWRGLDEQYF
NA	TRBV7-2	NA	TRBJ1-1	TGTGCCAGCAGCTCCCGGACAGCAAACACTGAAGCTTTCTTT	CASSSRTANTEAFF
few	TRBV6-1	TRBD1	TRBJ2-7	TGTGCCAGCAGGGACAGGGGGTTTTCCTACGAGCAGTACTTC	CASRDRGFSYEQYF
NA	TRBV19	TRBD1	TRBJ1-4	TGTGCCAGTAGTTCCAGGACAGGTCAGACTTTTAATGAAAAACTGTTTTTT	CASSSRTGQTFNEKLFF
few	TRBV5-4	TRBD1	TRBJ2-2	TGTGCCAGCAGCGGAACCGGGACAGGGGGGACCGGGGAGCTGTTTTTT	CASSGTGTGGTGELFF
NA	TRBV19	NA	TRBJ1-6	TGTGCCAGTAGTATGGGGGGCGTTTGGTCACCCCTCCACTTT	CASSMGGVWSPLHF
NA	TRBV2	NA	TRBJ1-5	TGTGCCAGCACCATCTCAGGGTATCAGCCCCAGCATTTT	CASTISGYQPQHF
NA	TRBV19	NA	TRBJ2-7	TGTGCCAGTAGGCCCGGGACAAGGAGCTCCTACGAGCAGTACTTC	CASRPGTRSSYEQYF
once	TRBV9	TRBD1	TRBJ1-2	TGTGCCAGCAGCGCGTCCGGGACAGGGCCTACTAATGGCTACACCTTC	CASSASGTGPTNGYTF
NA	TRBV2	TRBD1	TRBJ1-6	TGTGCCAGCGAGGGACAGGGTGCATATTCACCCCTCCACTTT	CASEGQGAYSPLHF
NA	TRBV9	TRBD2	TRBJ2-3	TGTGCCAGCAGCGTTACGAGCGGGGGGATAGATACGCAGTATTTT	CASSVTSGGIDTQYF
NA	TRBV20-1	NA	TRBJ1-1	TGCAGCGTACAGGGGAACACTGAAGCTTTCTTT	CSVQGNTEAFF
NA	TRBV4-1	NA	TRBJ1-1	TGCGCCAGCAGCCTAGGACAGTTGAACACTGAAGCTTTCTTT	CASSLGQLNTEAFF
NA	TRBV5-1	TRBD1	TRBJ1-1	TGCGCCAGCAGCTTCTCCGGGACAGGGGTCGCTGAAGCTTTCTTT	CASSFSGTGVAEAFF
NA	TRBV28	NA	TRBJ1-5	TGTGCCAGCAGTCTACCCCCCTATTCTAGCAATCAGCCCCAGCATTTT	CASSLPPYSSNQPQHF
once	TRBV28	TRBD1	TRBJ1-1	TGTGCCAGCAGTTTTTCGGGGAGGGGGCAGGTGAACACTGAAGCTTTCTTT	CASSFSGRGQVNTEAFF
NA	TRBV25-1	NA	TRBJ2-2	TGTGCCAGCAGTGTGACAGGGAACACCGGGGAGCTGTTTTTT	CASSVTGNTGELFF
few	TRBV7-9	TRBD1	TRBJ1-2	TGTGCCAGCACCATGGACAGGGCGAACTATGGCTACACCTTC	CASTMDRANYGYTF
NA	TRBV25-1	NA	TRBJ2-5	TGTGCCAGCAGTGTGCAGGGCCAGGATGAGTACCAAGAGACCCAGTACTTC	CASSVQGQDEYQETQYF
NA	TRBV11-2	TRBD1	TRBJ1-1	TGTGCCAGCAGCTTAGGGCAGGGGGCCACTGAAGCTTTCTTT	CASSLGQGATEAFF
NA	TRBV6-1	TRBD2	TRBJ2-7	TGTGCCAGCAGTGAATGGGGGGGGAGGTCGGACGAGCAGTACTTC	CASSEWGGRSDEQYF
NA	TRBV9	TRBD2	TRBJ2-1	TGTGCCAGCAGCAATAATATAGCGGGAGTTTACAATGAGCAGTTCTTC	CASSNNIAGVYNEQFF
NA	TRBV6-4	TRBD2	TRBJ2-3	TGTGCCAGCAGTGAGTCTAGCGGGAGTACAGATACGCAGTATTTT	CASSESSGSTDTQYF
few	TRBV11-3	NA	TRBJ1-2	TGTGCCAGCAGCTTGGGCAGCCTATCGGCCTTGAACTATGGCTACACCTTC	CASSLGSLSALNYGYTF
NA	TRBV19	TRBD2	TRBJ2-7	TGTGCCAGTAGTATAGGCCCCGGGACTAGCGGGTTTTCCTACGAGCAGTACTTC	CASSIGPGTSGFSYEQYF
NA	TRBV30	TRBD2	TRBJ2-3	TGTGCCTGGGACCTTAGCGGGACGACAGATACGCAGTATTTT	CAWDLSGTTDTQYF
NA	TRBV7-9	NA	TRBJ2-3	TGTGCCAGCAGCTCGCCAGGGAACACAGATACGCAGTATTTT	CASSSPGNTDTQYF
NA	TRBV28	NA	TRBJ2-4	TGTGCCAGCAGAACAGGACAGCGATTAGCCAAAAACATTCAGTACTTC	CASRTGQRLAKNIQYF
NA	TRBV6-1	NA	TRBJ1-4	TGTGCCAGCAGTGAATTCATCGGGGCTAATGAAAAACTGTTTTTT	CASSEFIGANEKLFF
NA	TRBV13	TRBD1	TRBJ2-3	TGTGCCAGCAGTACCGGGACAGGGTTAGATACGCAGTATTTT	CASSTGTGLDTQYF
once	TRBV27	NA	TRBJ1-2	TGTGCCAGCAGTTTAGGGGCCAGCCCTGACTATGGCTACACCTTC	CASSLGASPDYGYTF
NA	TRBV19	NA	TRBJ2-7	TGTGCCAGTAGTTTGGGCTACGAGCAGTACTTC	CASSLGYEQYF
NA	TRBV29-1	TRBD1	TRBJ2-7	TGCAGCGTCGATTCCGGACAGGGTGAGGGGTCCTACGAGCAGTACTTC	CSVDSGQGEGSYEQYF
NA	TRBV27	TRBD1	TRBJ1-1	TGTGCCAGCAGTTATTTGACAGGGTCAACTGAAGCTTTCTTT	CASSYLTGSTEAFF
NA	TRBV27	TRBD2	TRBJ2-7	TGTGCCAGCAGTTTCTCGGGGGGGGAGTACGAGCAGTACTTC	CASSFSGGEYEQYF
NA	TRBV27	TRBD1	TRBJ2-7	TGTGCCAGCAGTTTCCCGGACAGGTCCTACGAGCAGTACTTC	CASSFPDRSYEQYF
few	TRBV27	NA	TRBJ1-2	TGTGCCAGCAGGACTGGAGGCGGGGGCTACACCTTC	CASRTGGGGYTF
NA	TRBV11-2	NA	TRBJ2-1	TGTGCCAGCAGCTTAGCACGGGGCAGAGGGCCCCTGGGGTACAATGAGCAGTTCTTC	CASSLARGRGPLGYNEQFF
few	TRBV19	NA	TRBJ2-7	TGTGCCAGTAGTATAGATCTTCGGGACCCAGTAGAGCAGTACTTC	CASSIDLRDPVEQYF
NA	TRBV6-5	NA	TRBJ2-2	TGTGCCAGCAGTTACGTAAGGGCAGTCGGGGAGCTGTTTTTT	CASSYVRAVGELFF
NA	TRBV28	NA	TRBJ1-3	TGTGCCAGCAGTTTCCGAGGATCCGGAAACACCATATATTTT	CASSFRGSGNTIYF
NA	TRBV19	TRBD1	TRBJ2-3	TGTGCCAGTAGTGTCCAACAGGGGGCAGGCACAGATACGCAGTATTTT	CASSVQQGAGTDTQYF
once	TRBV29-1	NA	TRBJ2-3	TGCAGCGTTGATGTGCAGACTAGCACAGATACGCAGTATTTT	CSVDVQTSTDTQYF
NA	TRBV11-2	TRBD1	TRBJ2-4	TGTGCCAGCAGCTTATATCGGACAGGGGAAATTGGCATTCAGTACTTC	CASSLYRTGEIGIQYF
NA	TRBV27	TRBD1	TRBJ2-7	TGTGCCAGCACCCACCCGGGACAGGGGATTCACGAGCAGTACTTC	CASTHPGQGIHEQYF